This T cell receptor beta chain is from a study of beta chain features in type 1 diabetes. CDR3 length: 16 residues. J lost 3 bases, V lost 4 bases, and 11 bases had no gene match. Germline V lookup: CDR1 LNHDA, CDR2 SQIVND (reference sequence). In its sample, this clone was seen a few times. Its antigen is undetermined. Expressed TCRB transcripts were sequenced because the entire RNA isolate underwent reverse transcription. TCRdb keeps only in-frame clones here, not all; method: immunoSEQ multiplex PCR. This repertoire shows about 650,000 clones, 9.5% to 15% found once; its top ten account for 0.095% to 0.15%. Study-level results: Fewer insertions but more deletions were seen at VDJ junctions in type 1 diabetes patients. Moderate but significant shortening of TCRB CDR3s was recorded in all four CD4+ subsets from Type 1 diabetes patients.

V usage is TRBV19 and J usage is TRBJ1-1, with 7 bases identical to TRBD1. The receptor comes from a man under 40 with type 1 diabetes. Sequencing used naive CD4+ T cells from blood. DNA of the CDR3: TGTGCCAGTAGTACGGGACAGTTACTGAGGGACACTGAAGCTTTCTTT. Its protein is CASSTGQLLRDTEAFF.